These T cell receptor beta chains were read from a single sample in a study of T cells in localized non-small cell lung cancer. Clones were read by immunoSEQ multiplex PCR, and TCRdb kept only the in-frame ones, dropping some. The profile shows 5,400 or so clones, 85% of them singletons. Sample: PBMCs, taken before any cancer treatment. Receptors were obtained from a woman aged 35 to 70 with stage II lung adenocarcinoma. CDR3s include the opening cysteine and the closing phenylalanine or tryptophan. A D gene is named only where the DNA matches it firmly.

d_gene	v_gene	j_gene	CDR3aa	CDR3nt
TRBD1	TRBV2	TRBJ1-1	CASSTTGQGDTEAFF	TGTGCCAGCAGTACCACCGGACAGGGGGACACTGAAGCTTTCTTT